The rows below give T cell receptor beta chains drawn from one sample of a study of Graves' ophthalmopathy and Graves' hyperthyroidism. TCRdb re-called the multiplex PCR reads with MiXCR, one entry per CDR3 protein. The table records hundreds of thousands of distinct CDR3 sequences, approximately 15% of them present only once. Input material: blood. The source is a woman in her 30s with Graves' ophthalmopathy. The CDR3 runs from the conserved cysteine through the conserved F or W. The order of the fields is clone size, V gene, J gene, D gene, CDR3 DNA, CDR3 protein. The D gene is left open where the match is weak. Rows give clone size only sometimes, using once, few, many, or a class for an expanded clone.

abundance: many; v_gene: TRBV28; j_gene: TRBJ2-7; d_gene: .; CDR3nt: TGTGCCAGCAGTTTTTTATTTGGCGCCCGGGGGCAGTACTTC; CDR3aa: CASSFLFGARGQYF
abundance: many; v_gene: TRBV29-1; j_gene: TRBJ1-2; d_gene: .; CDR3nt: TGCAGCGGGGGAGAAGGTGGCTACACCTTC; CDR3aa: CSGGEGGYTF
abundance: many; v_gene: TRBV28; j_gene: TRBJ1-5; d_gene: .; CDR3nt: TGTGCCAGCAGTCAACTACCGGAGCCCCAGCATTTT; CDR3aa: CASSQLPEPQHF
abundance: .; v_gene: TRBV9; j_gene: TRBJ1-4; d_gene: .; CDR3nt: TGTGCCAGCAGCGGCGGGGTCGAGGATGAAAAACTGTTTTTT; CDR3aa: CASSGGVEDEKLFF
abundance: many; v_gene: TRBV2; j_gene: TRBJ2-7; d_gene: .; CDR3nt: TGTGCCAGCAGTGAAACTCTCTCCTACGAGCAGTACTTC; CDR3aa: CASSETLSYEQYF
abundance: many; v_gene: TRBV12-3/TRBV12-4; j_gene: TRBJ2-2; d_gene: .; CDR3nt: TGTGCCAGCAGTACGAGGACTGCGGGGACCGGGGAGCTGTTTTTT; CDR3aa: CASSTRTAGTGELFF
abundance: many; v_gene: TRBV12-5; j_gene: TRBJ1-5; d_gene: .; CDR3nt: TGTGCTAGTGGTTTGGCGACAACTCAGCCCCAGCATTTT; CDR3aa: CASGLATTQPQHF
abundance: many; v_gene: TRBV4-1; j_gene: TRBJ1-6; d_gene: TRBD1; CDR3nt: TGCGCCAGCAGCCAAGATCGGGACAGGGCCTTCTTATATAATTCACCCCTCCACTTT; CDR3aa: CASSQDRDRAFLYNSPLHF
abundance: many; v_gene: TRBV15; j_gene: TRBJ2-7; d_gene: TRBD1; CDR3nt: TGTGCCACCGCAGTGGACAGGAGCTCCTACGAGCAGTACTTC; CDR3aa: CATAVDRSSYEQYF
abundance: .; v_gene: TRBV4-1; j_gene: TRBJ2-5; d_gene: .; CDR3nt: TGCGCCAGTAGGGGCCAGGGGCTGGAGACCCAGTACTTC; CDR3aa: CASRGQGLETQYF
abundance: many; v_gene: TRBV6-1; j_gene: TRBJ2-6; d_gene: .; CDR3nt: TGTGCCAGCAGTCTAGGGGAAACTGGGGCCAACGTCCTGACTTTC; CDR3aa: CASSLGETGANVLTF
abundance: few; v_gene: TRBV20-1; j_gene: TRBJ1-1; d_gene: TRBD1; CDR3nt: TGCAGTGCTAGAGATAGTAGGACAGGGAGAACTGAAGCTTTCTTT; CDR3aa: CSARDSRTGRTEAFF
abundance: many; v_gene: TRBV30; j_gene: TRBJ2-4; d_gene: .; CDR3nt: TGTGCCTGGAGTGTTAAACAGGACTTAAACATTCAGTACTTC; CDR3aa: CAWSVKQDLNIQYF
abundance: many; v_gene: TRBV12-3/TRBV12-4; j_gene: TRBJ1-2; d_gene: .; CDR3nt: TGTGCCAGCAGCTTTCCGGGGGGGGGAGAAAATGGCTACACCTTC; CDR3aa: CASSFPGGGENGYTF
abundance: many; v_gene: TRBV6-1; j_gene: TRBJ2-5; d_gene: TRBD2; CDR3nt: TGTGCCAGCAGACCCCAGCGGGGAATTCAAGAGACCCAGTACTTC; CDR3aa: CASRPQRGIQETQYF
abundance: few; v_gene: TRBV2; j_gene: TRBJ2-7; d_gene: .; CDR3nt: TGTGCCAGCAGTGAAGAACTCATAAACTACGAGCAGTACTTC; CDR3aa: CASSEELINYEQYF
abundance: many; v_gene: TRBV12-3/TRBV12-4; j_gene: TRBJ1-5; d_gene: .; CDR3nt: TGTGCCAGCAGTTTCGGAAGCAATCAGCCCCAGCATTTT; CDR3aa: CASSFGSNQPQHF
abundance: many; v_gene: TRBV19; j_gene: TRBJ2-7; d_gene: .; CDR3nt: TGTGCCAGTAGTATCTCTCTCGGGGAGTCCTACGAGCAGTACTTC; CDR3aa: CASSISLGESYEQYF
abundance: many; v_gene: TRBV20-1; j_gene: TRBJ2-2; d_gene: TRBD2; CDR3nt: TGCAGTGCTAGTCGGCTAGCGGGAGTCTCGAACACCGGGGAGCTGTTTTTT; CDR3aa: CSASRLAGVSNTGELFF
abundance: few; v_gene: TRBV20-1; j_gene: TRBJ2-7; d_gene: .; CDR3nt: TGCAGTGCTGCCCTAGATGGACGGACCTACGAGCAGTACTTC; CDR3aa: CSAALDGRTYEQYF
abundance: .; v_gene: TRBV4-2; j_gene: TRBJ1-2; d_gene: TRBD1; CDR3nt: TGTGCCAGCAGCCAAGACGAGATCGTACAGGGGAACTATGGCCACACCTTC; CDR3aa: CASSQDEIVQGNYGHTF
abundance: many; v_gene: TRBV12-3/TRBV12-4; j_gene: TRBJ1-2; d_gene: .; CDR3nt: TGTGCCAGCACCTTTTTAGGGGGATATGGCTACACCTTC; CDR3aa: CASTFLGGYGYTF
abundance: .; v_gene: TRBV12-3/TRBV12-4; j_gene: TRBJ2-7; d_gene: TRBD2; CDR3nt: TGTGCCAGCAGCGAGGGACTAGCGGGACGGGAGTACGAGCAGTACTTC; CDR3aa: CASSEGLAGREYEQYF
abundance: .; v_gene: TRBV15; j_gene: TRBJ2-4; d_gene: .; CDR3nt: TGTGCCACCAGCAGAGTAAGGGGTTCGGCCATCAGCATTCAGTACTTC; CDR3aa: CATSRVRGSAISIQYF
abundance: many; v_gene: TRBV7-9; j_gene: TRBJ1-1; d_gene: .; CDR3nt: TGTGCCAGCACCCCCGTCGACCTGAACACTGAAGCTTTCTTT; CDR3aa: CASTPVDLNTEAFF
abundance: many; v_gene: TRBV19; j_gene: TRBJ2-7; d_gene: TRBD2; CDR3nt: TGTGCCAGTAGTCCCCGACTAGCGGGAGGTCGGTACGAGCAGTACTTC; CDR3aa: CASSPRLAGGRYEQYF
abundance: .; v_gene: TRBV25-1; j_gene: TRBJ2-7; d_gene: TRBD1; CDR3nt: TGTGCCAGCAGCGGGACAGAGCCATACGAGCAGTACTTC; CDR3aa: CASSGTEPYEQYF
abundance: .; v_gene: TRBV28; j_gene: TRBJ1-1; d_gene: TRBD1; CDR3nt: TGTGCCAGCAATACAACAGGGGTTGAAGCTTTCTTT; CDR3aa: CASNTTGVEAFF
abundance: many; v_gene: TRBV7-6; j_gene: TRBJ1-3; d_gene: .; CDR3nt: TGTGCCAGCAGCTTAGAAGCATGGGGGGCCGATACCTCTGGAAACACCATATATTTT; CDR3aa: CASSLEAWGADTSGNTIYF
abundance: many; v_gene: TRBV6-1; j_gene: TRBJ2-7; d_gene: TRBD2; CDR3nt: TGTGCCAGCAGTGAAGCGTCAGGCGGGGGTGCTTACGAGCAGTACTTC; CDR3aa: CASSEASGGGAYEQYF
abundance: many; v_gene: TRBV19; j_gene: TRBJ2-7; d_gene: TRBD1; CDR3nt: TGTGCCAGTAGGAACAGGGGGACAGACGAGCAGTACTTC; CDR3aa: CASRNRGTDEQYF
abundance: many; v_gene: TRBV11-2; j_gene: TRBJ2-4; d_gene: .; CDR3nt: TGTGCCAGCAGCTTAGGACACATTCAGTACTTC; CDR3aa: CASSLGHIQYF
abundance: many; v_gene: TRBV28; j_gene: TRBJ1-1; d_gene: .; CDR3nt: TGTGCCAGCAGTTTCTCAGGGTACGGCACTGAAGCTTTCTTT; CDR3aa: CASSFSGYGTEAFF
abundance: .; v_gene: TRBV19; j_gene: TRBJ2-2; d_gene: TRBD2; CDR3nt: TGTGCCAGTAGTTCGACCCGAGCGGGGGGGTACACCGGGGAGCTGTTTTTT; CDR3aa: CASSSTRAGGYTGELFF
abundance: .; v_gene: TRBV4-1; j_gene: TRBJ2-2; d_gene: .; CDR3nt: TGCGCCAGCAGCGTAGAAGGGACGAACACCGGGGAGCTGTTTTTT; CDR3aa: CASSVEGTNTGELFF
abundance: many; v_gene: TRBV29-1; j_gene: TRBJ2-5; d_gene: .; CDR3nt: TGCAGCGTTGCACCGGGTGGGATACAAGAGACCCAGTACTTC; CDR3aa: CSVAPGGIQETQYF
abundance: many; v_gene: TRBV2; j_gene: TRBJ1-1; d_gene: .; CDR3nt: TGTGCCAGCCCCAGAGGGGAGAACACTGAAGCTTTCTTT; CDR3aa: CASPRGENTEAFF
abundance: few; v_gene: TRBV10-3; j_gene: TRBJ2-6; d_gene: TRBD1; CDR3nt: TGTGCCATCGGACCGTGGACAGGGGGGACAACCTCTGGGGCCAACGTCCTGACTTTC; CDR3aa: CAIGPWTGGTTSGANVLTF
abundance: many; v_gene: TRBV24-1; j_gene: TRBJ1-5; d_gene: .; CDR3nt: TGTGCCACCAGTGATCGGACAGCTCCTCAGCCCCAGCATTTT; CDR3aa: CATSDRTAPQPQHF
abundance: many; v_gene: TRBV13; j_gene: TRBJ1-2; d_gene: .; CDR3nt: TGTGCCAGCAGCGATAGTCGAGCTAACTATGGCTACACCTTC; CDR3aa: CASSDSRANYGYTF
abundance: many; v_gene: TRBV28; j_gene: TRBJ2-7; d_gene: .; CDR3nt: TGTGCCAGCAGCCCGACTCCCTCCTACGAGCAGTACTTC; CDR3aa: CASSPTPSYEQYF
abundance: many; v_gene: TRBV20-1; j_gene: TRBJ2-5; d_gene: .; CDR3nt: TGCAGTGCTAGAAACCCTTTCAGGGCGGCAGAGACCCAGTACTTC; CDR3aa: CSARNPFRAAETQYF
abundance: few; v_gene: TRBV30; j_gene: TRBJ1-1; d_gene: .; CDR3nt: TGTGCCTGGAGTTACGGACCCCCGCGGACTGAAGCTTTCTTT; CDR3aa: CAWSYGPPRTEAFF